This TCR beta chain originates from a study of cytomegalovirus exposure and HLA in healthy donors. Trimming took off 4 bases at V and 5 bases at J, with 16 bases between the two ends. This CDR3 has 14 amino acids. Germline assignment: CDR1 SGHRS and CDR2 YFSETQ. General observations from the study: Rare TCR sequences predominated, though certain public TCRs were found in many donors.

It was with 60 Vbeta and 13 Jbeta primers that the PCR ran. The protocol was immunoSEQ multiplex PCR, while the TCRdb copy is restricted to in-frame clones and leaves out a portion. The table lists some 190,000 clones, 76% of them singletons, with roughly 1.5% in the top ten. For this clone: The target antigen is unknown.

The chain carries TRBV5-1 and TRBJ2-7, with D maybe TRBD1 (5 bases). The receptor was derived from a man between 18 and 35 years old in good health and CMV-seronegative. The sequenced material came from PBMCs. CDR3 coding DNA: TGCGCCAGCAGCCCCTCTGGGGCATCCAACGAGCAGTACTTC. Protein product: CASSPSGASNEQYF.